These 3 T cell receptor beta chains originate from one sample sequenced in a study of T cells after yellow fever vaccination. TCRdb itself ran the 5' RACE reads through MiXCR, one entry per CDR3 protein. The sample yields tens of thousands of distinct CDR3 sequences, approximately 6.5% seen once. The source material was CD8+ T cells sorted from PBMCs, sampled 5 days after the first yellow fever vaccination. These receptor sequences come from a man between 18 and 35 years old who received the YFV17D yellow fever vaccine.

This clonotype was recorded at least ten times. The V and J genes are TRBV7-9 and TRBJ2-7; 8 bases line up with TRBD2. J lost 4 bases, V lost 4 bases, and 9 bases had no gene match. CDR1 and CDR2 (germline): SEHNR, FQNEAQ (reference sequence). The CDR3 is made up of 15 amino acids. In DNA, the CDR3 is TGTGCCAGCAGCTCACGTAGCGGGGTCGTGTACGAGCAGTACTTC. It encodes CASSSRSGVVYEQYF.

The genes are TRBV11-3 and TRBJ2-5; D perhaps matches TRBD1 (5 bases). The V gene's germline CDR1 is SGHNT and CDR2 YENEEA. Trimming took off 6 bases at V and 1 base at J, with 15 bases between the two ends. The CDR3 has 15 residues. CDR3: CASSPRGASQETQYF. The CDR3 DNA is TGTGCCAGCAGTCCAAGGGGCGCAAGCCAAGAGACCCAGTACTTC.

The chain employs TRBV29-1 and TRBJ1-3; TRBD1 matches at 7 bases. The CDR3 has 13 amino acids. The germline gives CDR1 SQVTM, CDR2 ANQGSEA. V shed 7 bases and J 0 bases; nucleotides not matched to a gene: 3. CDR3 protein: CSASGGSGNTIYF. DNA for the CDR3: TGCAGCGCCTCAGGGGGCTCTGGAAACACCATATATTTT.